The rows below give T cell receptor beta chains drawn from one sample of a study of CD8 T cells in ankylosing spondylitis. MiXCR, run by TCRdb on the 5' RACE reads, gives a single entry per CDR3 protein. The sample records approximately 440,000 distinct CDR3 sequences, roughly 15% being singletons. Sample: blood, either unsorted or a sorted T cell fraction (not recorded which). These receptors originate from a male donor with ankylosing spondylitis. Both conserved end residues are part of each CDR3. The order of the fields is D gene, J gene, V gene, clone size, CDR3 DNA, CDR3 protein. A D gene is named only where the DNA matches it firmly. Rows may omit the clone size; those that give it use once, few, many or a size class.

D gene: -; J gene: TRBJ2-5; V gene: TRBV12-3/TRBV12-4; clone size: -; CDR3 DNA: TGTGCCAGCAGTTCATGGAATCAAGAGACCCAGTACTTC; CDR3 protein: CASSSWNQETQYF
D gene: TRBD1; J gene: TRBJ2-7; V gene: TRBV12-3/TRBV12-4; clone size: -; CDR3 DNA: TGTGCCAGCAGGGATACGGACAGGGGGAACGAGCAGTACTTC; CDR3 protein: CASRDTDRGNEQYF
D gene: -; J gene: TRBJ2-5; V gene: TRBV7-2; clone size: many; CDR3 DNA: TGTGCCAGCAGCCTCAGTGGGGGAGAGACCCAGTACTTC; CDR3 protein: CASSLSGGETQYF
D gene: -; J gene: TRBJ2-7; V gene: TRBV5-1; clone size: -; CDR3 DNA: TGCGCCAGCAGCCCGGATCTTGGGCCCTACGAGCAGTACTTC; CDR3 protein: CASSPDLGPYEQYF
D gene: -; J gene: TRBJ2-5; V gene: TRBV2; clone size: -; CDR3 DNA: TGTGCCAGCAGTGTAATAGGACTCCAAGAGACCCAGTACTTC; CDR3 protein: CASSVIGLQETQYF
D gene: TRBD1; J gene: TRBJ2-3; V gene: TRBV5-1; clone size: many; CDR3 DNA: TGCGCCAGCAGCTCAAGGGGACAGGGAATAGATACGCAGTATTTT; CDR3 protein: CASSSRGQGIDTQYF
D gene: TRBD1; J gene: TRBJ2-5; V gene: TRBV3-1; clone size: few; CDR3 DNA: TGTGCCAGCAGCCCCGGACAGGGAGCGAGAGAGACCCAGTACTTC; CDR3 protein: CASSPGQGARETQYF
D gene: -; J gene: TRBJ2-1; V gene: TRBV7-9; clone size: -; CDR3 DNA: TGTGCCAGCAGCCAAGATCGTCCGGACAATGAGCAGTTCTTC; CDR3 protein: CASSQDRPDNEQFF
D gene: -; J gene: TRBJ2-3; V gene: TRBV7-2; clone size: -; CDR3 DNA: TGTGCCAGCAGCTCATCAGCAACCTTGAGCACAGATACGCAGTATTTT; CDR3 protein: CASSSSATLSTDTQYF
D gene: -; J gene: TRBJ2-7; V gene: TRBV4-1; clone size: few; CDR3 DNA: TGCGCCAGCAGCCAAGGGACTACACTACCCTACGAGCAGTACTTC; CDR3 protein: CASSQGTTLPYEQYF
D gene: -; J gene: TRBJ2-3; V gene: TRBV12-3/TRBV12-4; clone size: once; CDR3 DNA: TGTGCCAGCAGCCGACCCCGGGGTACAGATACGCAGTATTTT; CDR3 protein: CASSRPRGTDTQYF
D gene: -; J gene: TRBJ1-1; V gene: TRBV7-8; clone size: -; CDR3 DNA: TGTGCCAGCAGCTTAGCGGGCGTGGTCGCTGAAGCTTTCTTT; CDR3 protein: CASSLAGVVAEAFF
D gene: TRBD2; J gene: TRBJ2-7; V gene: TRBV20-1; clone size: few; CDR3 DNA: TGCAGTGCCCTCAACCGTCGACTAGCGGGTTTCTACGAGCAGTACTTC; CDR3 protein: CSALNRRLAGFYEQYF
D gene: TRBD1; J gene: TRBJ2-3; V gene: TRBV9; clone size: few; CDR3 DNA: TGTGCCAGCAGCGTGGACCCAGTAGGACAAACAGGGGAGCAGTATTTT; CDR3 protein: CASSVDPVGQTGEQYF